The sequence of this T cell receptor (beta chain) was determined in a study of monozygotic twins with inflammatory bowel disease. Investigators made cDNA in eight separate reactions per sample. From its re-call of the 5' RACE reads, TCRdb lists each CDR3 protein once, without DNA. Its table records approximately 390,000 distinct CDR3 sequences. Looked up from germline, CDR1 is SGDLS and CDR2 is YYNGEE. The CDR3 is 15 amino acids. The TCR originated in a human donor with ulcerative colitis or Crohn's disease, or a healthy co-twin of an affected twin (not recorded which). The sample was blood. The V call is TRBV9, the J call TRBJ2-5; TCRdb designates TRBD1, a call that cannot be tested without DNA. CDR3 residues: CASSAEGAGQKTQYF.